This T cell receptor beta chain derives from a study of CD8 T cells in Susac syndrome. TCR beta sequencing covered blood CD8+ and CD4+ T cells. Controls were healthy donors (matched for age and sex). The TEMRA cells underwent FACS enrichment, while the CD8+ and CD4+ T cells underwent negative isolation. The CDR3 is 14 residues long. Germline V gives CDR1 SEHNR, CDR2 FQNEAQ (reference sequence). Trimming shortened V by 4 bases and J by 6 bases, and 10 bases separated the two germline ends. cDNA came from about 0.5 to 1 ug RNA primed by random hexamers. An immunoSEQ multiplex PCR amplified TCR beta CDR3 over 54 Vbeta and 13 Jbeta. Each CDR3 protein is one row after TCRdb ran MiXCR on the immunoSEQ multiplex PCR reads. The data hold 150,000 to 200,000 distinct CDR3 sequences, with 90% to 95% observed a single time.

The chain links TRBV7-9 to TRBJ1-6, with D possibly being TRBD1 (5 bases). The sequenced sample was CD4+ T cells from PBMCs. This TCR derives from a human donor in good health. The CDR3 is CASSYDSGNSPLHF. The CDR3 DNA follows: TGTGCCAGCAGCTACGACAGTGGTAATTCACCCCTCCACTTT.